The 29 T cell receptor beta chains reported below all come from one sample, sequenced in a study of shared clonotypes between healthy human individuals. As defined, naive CD8 cells were CD45RO-negative and positively selected for CCR7, with terminally differentiated effector memory CD45RA+ cells excluded. The table came from immunoSEQ multiplex PCR; TCRdb's copy has only in-frame clones and leaves some out. Of nearly 2 million clones listed, less than 95% were seen once; the top ten hold around 1%. Sequenced: naive CD8+ T cells sorted from blood. Source of these receptors: a man between 18 and 35 years old in good health.

For this clone: The sample carries other DNA sequences with the same CDR3. The chain couples TRBV27 to TRBJ1-3, with a possible D match to TRBD1 (6 bases). The germline gives CDR1 MNHEY, CDR2 SMNVEV (reference sequence). The CDR3 loop spans 16 amino acids. Deletions cut 6 bases from V and 2 bases from J, with 17 bases between. The CDR3 loop reads CASSPSAGEAGNTIYF. CDR3 nucleotides: TGTGCCAGCAGCCCCTCGGCAGGGGAGGCTGGAAACACCATATATTTT.

The CDR3 coding sequence is TGTGCCAGCTCACTAGGGGAGGGGGCAATAGAAGCTTTCTTT. Translated: CASSLGEGAIEAFF. The rearrangement uses TRBV18 and TRBJ1-1; 7 bases match TRBD1. The J segment lost 8 bases and the V segment lost 4 bases, leaving 10 bases of the junction unmatched. CDR1 is KGHSH and CDR2 is LQKENI in the germline V gene. The CDR3 loop spans 14 amino acids.

The chain has TRBV13 and TRBJ1-4, with 9 nucleotides matching TRBD1. V shed 5 bases and J 8 bases; nucleotides not matched to a gene: 6. The CDR3 contains 14 residues. Germline V gene lookup returns CDR1 PRHDT and CDR2 FYEKMQ (reference sequence). CDR3 sequence reads: CASSPGTGREKLFF. CDR3 DNA sequence: TGTGCCAGCAGCCCGGGGACAGGGAGAGAAAAACTGTTTTTT.

This clone turned up a few times. V usage is TRBV11-2 and J usage is TRBJ1-6, with D unclear. The ends were cut back, 3 bases at V and 8 bases at J, with 11 bases in the middle. The germline V gene has CDR1 SGHAT and CDR2 FQNNGV. The CDR3 has 14 amino acids. The CDR3 here is CASSFESQHSPLHF. CDR3 nucleotide sequence: TGTGCCAGCAGCTTTGAGAGCCAGCATTCACCCCTCCACTTT.

Worth noting for this clone: Other nucleotide sequences in the sample specify the same CDR3. V and J are TRBV7-3 and TRBJ2-5, with 9 positions matching TRBD1. CDR1 SGHTA and CDR2 FQGTGA come from the germline V gene. The CDR3 spans 14 residues. Losses at the gene ends were 0 bases for V and 5 bases for J; bases not matched to a gene: 1. The CDR3 DNA sequence: TGTGCCAGCAGCTTAACGGGACAGGGCGAGACCCAGTACTTC. It translates to CASSLTGQGETQYF.

V usage is TRBV7-9 and J usage is TRBJ2-4; 7 positions agree with TRBD1. The V gene end was trimmed by 8 bases and the J gene end by 5 bases; junction bases not matched to a gene: 3. Germline V gene sequence: CDR1 SEHNR, CDR2 FQNEAQ (reference sequence). The CDR3 covers 12 residues. Written as DNA, the CDR3 is TGTGCCAGCGGGACAGACGAAAACATTCAGTACTTC. Protein product: CASGTDENIQYF.

About this clone: This sample includes further DNA sequences coding for the same CDR3. The CDR3 region has the DNA TGTGCCAGCAGTTTATCAGCTAACACCGGGGAGCTGTTTTTT. This gives the protein CASSLSANTGELFF. J is TRBJ2-2 and V is TRBV27; no clear D gene. The V end lost 0 bases, the J end lost 2 bases, and 4 bases lay between the germline ends. This CDR3 has 14 amino acids. Germline V CDR1 and CDR2: MNHEY, SMNVEV (reference sequence).

CDR3 DNA: TGTGCCATCTCCGCCGGGGCGGGATGGATCACAGATACGCAGTATTTT. Its translation: CAISAGAGWITDTQYF. This chain uses TRBV6-6 with TRBJ2-3; maybe TRBD2 (6 bases). Germline V lookup: CDR1 MNHNY, CDR2 SVGAGI (reference sequence). The CDR3 is made up of 16 amino acids. V shed 10 bases and J shed 2 bases, with 22 bases lying between them.

The chain links TRBV11-3 to TRBJ2-7, with 10 bases lining up with TRBD1. This CDR3 contains 14 residues. V trimming: 4 bases; J trimming: 6 bases; junction bases outside the gene matches: 6. CDR1 SGHNT and CDR2 YENEEA come from the germline V gene. The CDR3 loop reads CASSSTGGKGEQYF. The CDR3 DNA is TGTGCCAGCAGCTCGACAGGGGGCAAGGGCGAGCAGTACTTC. Full variable domain (remainder filled in from reference TRBV11-3 and TRBJ2-7): EAGVVQSPRYKIIEKKQPVAFWCNPISGHNTLYWYLQNLGQGPELLIRYENEEAVDDSQLPKDRFSAERLKGVDSTLKIQPAELGDSAVYLCASSSTGGKGEQYFGPGTRLTVT.

The CDR3 coding sequence is TGTGCCAGTAGCCCACTAGCGGGAGTTTCCGAGCAGTACTTC. Translating gives CASSPLAGVSEQYF. J is TRBJ2-7 and V is TRBV19; 11 positions agree with TRBD2. V trimming: 6 bases; J trimming: 6 bases; junction bases outside the gene matches: 7. Looked up from germline, CDR1 is LNHDA and CDR2 is SQIVND (reference sequence). The CDR3 sequence is 14 residues long.

The chain combines TRBV27 with TRBJ2-5, with 10 bases that match TRBD2. Germline V CDR1 and CDR2: MNHEY, SMNVEV (reference sequence). The CDR3 is 14 amino acids. V was pared by 5 bases and J by 5 bases, with 5 bases of the junction left unmatched. CDR3 amino acids: CASSQREGRETQYF. In DNA, the CDR3 is TGTGCCAGCAGTCAGCGGGAGGGTCGCGAGACCCAGTACTTC.

This clone has just one count. The J gene is TRBJ1-5, the V gene TRBV7-8, with no clear D. In germline, CDR1 is SGHVS, CDR2 FQNEAQ. V was shortened by 1 base and J by 4 bases, with 11 bases between the two germline ends. The CDR3 spans 15 residues. CDR3 residues: CASSLGPSLNQPQHF. CDR3 in DNA: TGTGCCAGCAGCTTAGGACCGTCCCTAAATCAGCCCCAGCATTTT. Full variable domain (remainder filled in from reference TRBV7-8 and TRBJ1-5): GAGVSQSPRYKVAKRGQDVALRCDPISGHVSLFWYQQALGQGPEFLTYFQNEAQLDKSGLPSDRFFAERPEGSVSTLKIQRTQQEDSAVYLCASSLGPSLNQPQHFGDGTRLSIL.

The CDR3 coding sequence is TGCGCCAGCAGCCCCATTAGGGGGGCACCAGACACAGATACGCAGTATTTT. Its translation is CASSPIRGAPDTDTQYF. The chain combines TRBV4-1 with TRBJ2-3; D is possibly TRBD1 or TRBD2 (6 bases each). Germline V gene sequence: CDR1 MGHRA, CDR2 YSYEKL. V lost 4 bases and J lost 2, with 19 bases in between. CDR3 length equals 17 residues.

V usage is TRBV19 and J usage is TRBJ1-1; no clear D gene. The CDR3 spans 12 residues. With 3 bases removed from V and 7 bases from J, the gap between germline ends came to 9 bases. Per the germline V gene, CDR1 is LNHDA and CDR2 is SQIVND (reference sequence). CDR3 nucleotide sequence: TGTGCCAGTAGTATCGGAGGGATTGAAGCTTTCTTT. Its translation: CASSIGGIEAFF. Full variable domain (remainder filled in from reference TRBV19 and TRBJ1-1): DGGITQSPKYLFRKEGQNVTLSCEQNLNHDAMYWYRQDPGQGLRLIYYSQIVNDFQKGDIAEGYSVSREKKESFPLTVTSAQKNPTAFYLCASSIGGIEAFFGQGTRLTVV.

The chain links TRBV6-5 to TRBJ1-5; TRBD1 is a possible D gene (5 bases). Germline-derived CDR1 and CDR2 are MNHEY and SVGAGI. Trimming shortened V by 5 bases and J by 7 bases, and 12 bases separated the two germline ends. The CDR3 is 13 residues long. DNA of the CDR3: TGTGCCAGCAGTGGGGGGTCGATGCAGCCCCAGCATTTT. Protein product: CASSGGSMQPQHF.

The V gene is TRBV4-2, the J gene TRBJ2-7; 8 bases line up with TRBD2. The CDR3 runs to 14 residues. The trim removed 6 bases at V and 2 bases at J, leaving 6 bases unmatched. In germline, CDR1 is LGHNA, CDR2 YNFKEQ. DNA for the CDR3: TGTGCCAGCAGAGCGAGCGGGGGAACCTACGAGCAGTACTTC. It encodes CASRASGGTYEQYF.

This chain joins TRBV30 and TRBJ2-5; 9 positions match TRBD2. Germline values: CDR1 GTSNPN, CDR2 SVGIG (reference sequence). The V and J ends lost 1 base and 5 bases, in that order; junction bases with no gene match: 5. This CDR3 is built from 14 residues. In DNA, the CDR3 is TGTGCCTGGAGTGGTAGCGGGAGCTGGGAGACCCAGTACTTC. This gives the protein CAWSGSGSWETQYF.

The CDR3 coding sequence is TGTGCCAGCAGTGACCGGACTGGGTACAATGAGCAGTTCTTC. Its translation: CASSDRTGYNEQFF. The gene calls are TRBV28 and TRBJ2-1; tentatively, D is TRBD2 (5 bases). The CDR3 is made up of 14 amino acids. Germline CDR1 MDHEN, CDR2 SYDVKM. Trimming took 5 bases from V and 4 from J, leaving 12 bases between them. Complete variable domain (other parts from reference TRBV28 and TRBJ2-1): DVKVTQSSRYLVKRTGEKVFLECVQDMDHENMFWYRQDPGLGLRLIYFSYDVKMKEKGDIPEGYSVSREKKERFSLILESASTNQTSMYLCASSDRTGYNEQFFGPGTRLTVL.

This clone appeared once. The chain recombines TRBV27 with TRBJ2-7; the D gene is possibly TRBD2 (6 bases). Trimming took off 3 bases at V and 3 bases at J, with 12 bases between the two ends. The germline gives CDR1 MNHEY, CDR2 SMNVEV (reference sequence). CDR3 length: 14 residues. The CDR3 protein is CASSFRGSHYEQYF. The CDR3 DNA sequence: TGTGCCAGCAGTTTTCGGGGGTCCCACTACGAGCAGTACTTC.

This sequence joins TRBV9 and TRBJ1-2; D is unresolved. In germline, CDR1 is SGDLS, CDR2 YYNGEE. The CDR3 is made up of 13 amino acids. Trimming pared 4 bases from V and 3 bases from J, leaving 10 bases between. The CDR3 coding sequence is TGTGCCAGCAGCCCTCAAGCGGACTATGGCTACACCTTC. Encoded protein: CASSPQADYGYTF. Together with reference TRBV9 and TRBJ1-2, the CDR3 gives the full variable domain: DSGVTQTPKHLITATGQRVTLRCSPRSGDLSVYWYQQSLDQGLQFLIQYYNGEERAKGNILERFSAQQFPDLHSELNLSSLELGDSALYFCASSPQADYGYTFGSGTRLTVV.

The chain uses TRBV19 and TRBJ2-5, with 12 bases that match TRBD2. Unmatched junction bases numbered 6, after V lost 8 bases and J lost 5 bases. Germline V gene data show CDR1 as LNHDA and CDR2 as SQIVND (reference sequence). The CDR3 is made up of 14 amino acids. CDR3 in DNA: TGTGCCAGTTATTCTAGCGGGAGGGGGGAGACCCAGTACTTC. As protein: CASYSSGRGETQYF.

As concerns this clone: Within the sample, other DNA sequences also encode this same CDR3. The gene calls are TRBV2 and TRBJ2-7; D is unclear. The germline V gene encodes CDR1 SNHLY and CDR2 FYNNEI. This CDR3 is built from 13 residues. Trimming removed 0 bases from V and 2 bases from J, with 5 bases in between. This CDR3 reads CASSEAGTYEQYF. Here the CDR3 DNA reads TGTGCCAGCAGTGAAGCAGGAACCTACGAGCAGTACTTC.

The chain is built from TRBV4-1 and TRBJ2-1; 13 nucleotides align to TRBD2. Losses at the gene ends were 2 bases for V and 5 bases for J; bases not matched to a gene: 3. This CDR3 is built from 16 residues. Germline-derived CDR1 and CDR2 are MGHRA and YSYEKL. The CDR3 region is CASSQLTSGRNNEQFF. The DNA of the CDR3 is TGCGCCAGCAGCCAACTGACTAGCGGGAGGAACAATGAGCAGTTCTTC.

V usage is TRBV30 and J usage is TRBJ2-4; the D gene is possibly TRBD1 (6 bases). Trimming stripped 5 bases from V and 3 bases from J, with 11 bases between. The CDR3 has 13 residues. Germline V gene data show CDR1 as GTSNPN and CDR2 as SVGIG (reference sequence). CDR3 loop: CAWEGENKNIQYF. Here the CDR3 DNA reads TGTGCCTGGGAGGGGGAAAACAAAAACATTCAGTACTTC.

The chain couples TRBV9 to TRBJ2-2, with TRBD2 as a possible D gene (7 bases). With 6 bases removed from V and 4 bases from J, the gap between germline ends came to 13 bases. CDR1 is SGDLS and CDR2 is YYNGEE in the germline V gene. This CDR3 has 14 amino acids. CDR3 sequence reads: CASNDRGGTGELFF. CDR3 nucleotide sequence: TGTGCCAGCAACGATAGGGGGGGCACCGGGGAGCTGTTTTTT. Full variable domain (remainder filled in from reference TRBV9 and TRBJ2-2): DSGVTQTPKHLITATGQRVTLRCSPRSGDLSVYWYQQSLDQGLQFLIQYYNGEERAKGNILERFSAQQFPDLHSELNLSSLELGDSALYFCASNDRGGTGELFFGEGSRLTVL.

The chain couples TRBV10-3 to TRBJ1-3; TRBD1 is a possible D gene (5 bases). The germline gives CDR1 ENHRY, CDR2 SYGVKD. V was trimmed by 9 bases and J by 0 bases, leaving 12 bases between them. The CDR3 is made up of 14 amino acids. CDR3 bases: TGTGCCATTCGGGGGGAGTCCTCTGGAAACACCATATATTTT. Amino acid sequence: CAIRGESSGNTIYF.

The chain's CDR3 is CASSLVNSGQTEAFF. The CDR3 bases are TGTGCCAGCAGCTTAGTCAACTCAGGGCAGACTGAAGCTTTCTTT. This chain connects TRBV7-9 to TRBJ1-1; TRBD1 might be the D (5 bases). The CDR3 runs 15 residues. The germline CDR1 and CDR2 sequences are SEHNR and FQNEAQ (reference sequence). Deletions cut 1 base from V and 5 bases from J, with 14 bases between.

DNA for the CDR3: TGTGCCAGCAGCCCCCCAGTAGGAACAGATACGCAGTATTTT. This encodes CASSPPVGTDTQYF. The J gene is TRBJ2-3, the V gene TRBV7-9; D remains unclear. Germline V gene sequence: CDR1 SEHNR, CDR2 FQNEAQ (reference sequence). V was clipped by 5 bases and J by 3 bases, with 12 bases between them. This CDR3 has 14 residues.

In the case of this clone: Distinct nucleotide sequences in the sample also encode this CDR3. The rearrangement joins TRBV15 to TRBJ1-5; D is possibly TRBD1 (5 bases). V gave up 0 bases and J gave up 3 bases, with 9 bases separating them. This CDR3 contains 15 residues. CDR1 is LNHNV and CDR2 is YYDKDF in the germline V gene (reference sequence). CDR3 in amino acids: CATSRDRGTNQPQHF. CDR3 nucleotide sequence: TGTGCCACCAGCAGAGATAGGGGTACCAATCAGCCCCAGCATTTT.